This T cell receptor (beta chain) was observed in a study of cytomegalovirus exposure and HLA in healthy donors. Trimming left V 5 bases short and J 1 base short, with 18 bases between. This CDR3 comprises 16 residues. CDR1 and CDR2 from the germline V gene are SGHNT and YYREEE (reference sequence). The PCR employed 60 Vbeta primers together with 13 Jbeta primers. Clones were read by immunoSEQ multiplex PCR, and TCRdb kept only the in-frame ones, dropping some. The sample shows 110,000 or so clones, roughly 70% of them seen only once. The source of this sequence is a man between 18 and 35 years old in good health and CMV-seropositive. Sequencing used PBMCs. The chain employs TRBV5-4 and TRBJ1-1; D is perhaps TRBD1 (5 bases). The DNA of the CDR3 is TGTGCCAGCAGACCGCAGACAGCCCCTAGGAACACTGAAGCTTTCTTT. Translating it yields CASRPQTAPRNTEAFF.